The 5 T cell receptor beta chains below come from one sample, sequenced in a study of CD8 T cells in ankylosing spondylitis. Study-wide results and caveats: A TCR beta motif of roughly 8 highly homologous variants appeared characteristic of ankylosing spondylitis blood.

No cognate antigen is known for these TCRs. TCRdb reprocessed the 5' RACE reads via MiXCR and lists one record per CDR3 protein. This sample has hundreds of thousands of distinct CDR3 sequences, with roughly 27% found just once. Sequencing was done on a sample of blood, either unsorted or a sorted T cell fraction (not recorded which). The receptors come from a male donor with ankylosing spondylitis.

This clonotype has a handful of counts. The CDR3 DNA reads TGTGCCAGCACCCTATCCACGGTAGCTACCTACAATGAGCAGTTCTTC. Amino acid sequence: CASTLSTVATYNEQFF. The chain carries TRBV12-3 or TRBV12-4 and TRBJ2-1, with D unresolved. Trimming removed 7 bases at V and 2 bases at J, with 18 bases between. This CDR3 spans 16 amino acids.

This clonotype was seen a few times. The V call is TRBV3-1, the J call TRBJ2-3; unclear D gene. Trimming left V 1 base short and J 2 bases short, with 10 bases between. Germline loops: CDR1 LGHDT, CDR2 YNNKEL (reference sequence). The CDR3 runs 15 residues. The CDR3 DNA reads TGTGCCAGCAGCCAAGCCCCGTCTGTCACAGATACGCAGTATTTT. This gives the protein CASSQAPSVTDTQYF.

The chain carries TRBV24-1 and TRBJ2-3, with TRBD2 identical over 13 bases. This CDR3 has 17 amino acids. Germline CDR1 reads KGHDR; CDR2 reads SFDVKD. V shed 4 bases and J 0 bases; nucleotides not matched to a gene: 3. The CDR3 is CATSEGLAGHSTDTQYF. DNA for the CDR3: TGTGCCACCAGTGAGGGACTAGCGGGACATAGCACAGATACGCAGTATTTT.

This clonotype was seen a few times. The rearrangement joins TRBV7-2 to TRBJ2-7; maybe TRBD2 (6 bases). The CDR3 has 15 amino acids. V was clipped by 0 bases and J by 0 bases, with 9 bases between them. Germline V gene lookup returns CDR1 SGHTA and CDR2 FQGNSA. The CDR3 reads CASSLAGGTSYEQYF. CDR3 bases: TGTGCCAGCAGCTTAGCAGGCGGGACCTCCTACGAGCAGTACTTC.

The V gene is TRBV20-1, the J gene TRBJ2-5, with 10 positions matching TRBD2. The CDR3 spans 13 residues. Germline assignment: CDR1 DFQATT and CDR2 SNEGSKA (reference sequence). The trim removed 6 bases at V and 1 base at J, leaving 2 bases unmatched. The DNA of the CDR3 is TGCAGTGCCATAGCGGGGGGCCAAGAGACCCAGTACTTC. As protein: CSAIAGGQETQYF.